Listed below are T cell receptor beta chains from one sample, sequenced in a study of OX40 agonist ivuxolimab in advanced cancers. Some clones are missing from TCRdb's copy, which holds only in-frame ones; the method was immunoSEQ multiplex PCR. Among around 84,000 clones listed, about 88% were seen once. The input for sequencing was CD4+ or CD8+ T cells sorted from blood, taken in a trial of the OX40 agonist ivuxolimab. These receptor sequences come from an adult with an advanced solid tumor such as melanoma, head and neck, liver or kidney cancer. CDR3s include the opening cysteine and the closing phenylalanine or tryptophan. A D gene is named only where the DNA matches it firmly. Not every row has a clone size; where given, it reads once, few, many or a size class.

clone size | D gene | J gene | V gene | CDR3 DNA | CDR3 protein
- | TRBD1 | TRBJ1-3 | TRBV7-9 | TGTGCCAGCAGCCCAGGACAGGCGGGAAACACCATATATTTT | CASSPGQAGNTIYF
- | - | TRBJ1-1 | TRBV7-9 | TGTGCCAGCAGCGCCCCGACCGTGAACACTGAAGCTTTCTTT | CASSAPTVNTEAFF
- | - | TRBJ1-4 | TRBV7-9 | TGTGCCAGCAGCTTAGTGGGACTTCGATTACTGAATGAAAAACTGTTTTTT | CASSLVGLRLLNEKLFF
- | TRBD1 | TRBJ2-1 | TRBV5-1 | TGCGCCAGCAGCGTACCGGGACAGGGTTGGAATGAGCAGTTCTTC | CASSVPGQGWNEQFF
- | - | TRBJ1-4 | TRBV6-6 | TGTGCCAGCAGTTTCTCTCCCCGACAGAATGAAAAACTGTTTTTT | CASSFSPRQNEKLFF
medium-sized | - | TRBJ1-1 | TRBV6-6 | TGTGCCTCGGGGAACACTGAAGCTTTCTTT | CASGNTEAFF
- | - | TRBJ1-6 | TRBV5-1 | TGCGCCAGCAGCCCCTGGGCTGGGCAGGGTATCAATTCACCCCCCCACTTT | CASSPWAGQGINSPPHF
- | - | TRBJ2-7 | TRBV27 | TGTGCCAGCAAAGGGGGATTGGGGGGACAGCCGTACGAGCAGTACTTC | CASKGGLGGQPYEQYF
- | - | TRBJ1-6 | TRBV19 | TGTGCCAGTGACACTTTCAATAGGGTTAATTCACCCCTCCACTTT | CASDTFNRVNSPLHF
once | TRBD2 | TRBJ2-5 | TRBV29-1 | TGCAGCGTTGAGGCGGCTAGCGGGGGCCTCAGGTCCGACTTC | CSVEAASGGLRSDF
- | TRBD1 | TRBJ1-1 | TRBV19 | TGTGCCAGTACCCGGGACAGCGGGCGAGAAGCTTTCTTT | CASTRDSGREAFF
- | - | TRBJ1-1 | TRBV30 | TGTGCCTGGAGTGGCGGCAGGGGGAACACTGAAGCTTTCTTT | CAWSGGRGNTEAFF
- | - | TRBJ2-3 | TRBV11-2 | TGTGCCAGCAGCTTAGATTTGACGTCTTGGGGATCGCAGTATTTT | CASSLDLTSWGSQYF
- | - | TRBJ1-2 | TRBV19 | TGTGCCAGTAGTACGGGCAGTGACTATGGCTACACCTTC | CASSTGSDYGYTF
- | - | TRBJ1-1 | TRBV29-1 | TGCAGCGCAGAGCGGACGTCGCGCGCTTTCTTT | CSAERTSRAFF
once | - | TRBJ1-1 | TRBV29-1 | TGCAGCGTTGCAGTTTTTACTGAAGCTTTCTTT | CSVAVFTEAFF
- | - | TRBJ1-1 | TRBV6-5 | TGTGCCAGCAGTTACTATGGGACCATGAACACTGAAGCTTTCTTT | CASSYYGTMNTEAFF
- | TRBD1 | TRBJ1-1 | TRBV5-1 | TGCGCCAGCAGGCTTACAGGGGTAGGGACTGAAGCTTTCTTT | CASRLTGVGTEAFF
- | - | TRBJ2-7 | TRBV18 | TGTGCCAGCTCACCACCGAATAGCGGCTACGAGCAGTACTTC | CASSPPNSGYEQYF
- | - | TRBJ1-2 | TRBV5-1 | TGCGCCAGCAGCACCGGGACCACGTTTAACTATGGCTACACCTTC | CASSTGTTFNYGYTF
- | TRBD1 | TRBJ1-5 | TRBV27 | TGTGCCAGCAGTTGGAAGTCAGGGGGGCAGCCCCAGCATTTT | CASSWKSGGQPQHF
- | - | TRBJ2-2 | TRBV7-9 | TGTGCCAGCCGGGGAGGGGGACGCACCGGGGAGCTGTTTTTT | CASRGGGRTGELFF
- | - | TRBJ2-3 | TRBV7-2 | TGTGCCAGCAGCCCCCAGGCTTTGAGCGGCACAGATACGCAGTATTTT | CASSPQALSGTDTQYF
- | - | TRBJ1-5 | TRBV5-4 | TGTGCCACCCGAATGGGAAATCAGCCCCAGCATTTT | CATRMGNQPQHF
- | TRBD2 | TRBJ2-7 | TRBV6-5 | TGTGTCAGCAGGAGGACTAGCGGGAGGGCCAACGAGCAGTACTTC | CVSRRTSGRANEQYF
- | - | TRBJ1-5 | TRBV27 | TGTGCCAGCAGTTTGGGCAGGGCTCAGCCCCAGCATTTT | CASSLGRAQPQHF
- | - | TRBJ2-1 | TRBV2 | TGTGCCAGCATCCTGGGGGCGGGCTCCGGGATTGAGCAGTTCTTC | CASILGAGSGIEQFF
- | - | TRBJ1-1 | TRBV7-2 | TGTGCCAGCAGCTCAGGTCGGGTAGCTTTCTTT | CASSSGRVAFF
- | - | TRBJ1-2 | TRBV29-1 | TGCAGCGTTCCAAGGACTAACTATGGCTACACCTTC | CSVPRTNYGYTF
- | - | TRBJ2-5 | TRBV14 | TGTGCCAGCAGCCAAGCCCTGTCCCCGACTCGCAAAGAGACCCAGTACTTC | CASSQALSPTRKETQYF
- | TRBD1 | TRBJ1-3 | TRBV7-9 | TGTGCCAGCAGGACTGACAGGGGCTCAGGAAACACCATATATTTT | CASRTDRGSGNTIYF
- | - | TRBJ1-3 | TRBV12-5 | TGTGCTAGTGGTTTGGTGTGTGGACAGCCCAACAACAGATTCTCTGGAAACACCATATATTTT | CASGLVCGQPNNRFSGNTIYF
- | TRBD1 | TRBJ2-1 | TRBV27 | TGTGCCAGCAGTAGGGGGACAGGCCCCAATGAGCAGTTCTTC | CASSRGTGPNEQFF